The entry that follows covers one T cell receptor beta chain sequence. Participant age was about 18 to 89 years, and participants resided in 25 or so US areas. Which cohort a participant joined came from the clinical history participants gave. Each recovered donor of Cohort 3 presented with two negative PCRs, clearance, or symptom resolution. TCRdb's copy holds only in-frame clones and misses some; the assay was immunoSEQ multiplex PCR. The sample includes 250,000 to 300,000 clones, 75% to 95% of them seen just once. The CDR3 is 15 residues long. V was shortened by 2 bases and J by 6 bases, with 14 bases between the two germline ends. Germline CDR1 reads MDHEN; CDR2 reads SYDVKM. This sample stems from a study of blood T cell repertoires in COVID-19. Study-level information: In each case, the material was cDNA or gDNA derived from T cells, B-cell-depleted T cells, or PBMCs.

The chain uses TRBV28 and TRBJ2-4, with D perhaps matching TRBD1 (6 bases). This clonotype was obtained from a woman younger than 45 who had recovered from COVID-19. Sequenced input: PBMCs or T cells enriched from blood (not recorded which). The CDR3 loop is CASSLGGATRNIQYF. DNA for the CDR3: TGTGCCAGCAGTTTAGGGGGCGCGACCAGAAACATTCAGTACTTC.